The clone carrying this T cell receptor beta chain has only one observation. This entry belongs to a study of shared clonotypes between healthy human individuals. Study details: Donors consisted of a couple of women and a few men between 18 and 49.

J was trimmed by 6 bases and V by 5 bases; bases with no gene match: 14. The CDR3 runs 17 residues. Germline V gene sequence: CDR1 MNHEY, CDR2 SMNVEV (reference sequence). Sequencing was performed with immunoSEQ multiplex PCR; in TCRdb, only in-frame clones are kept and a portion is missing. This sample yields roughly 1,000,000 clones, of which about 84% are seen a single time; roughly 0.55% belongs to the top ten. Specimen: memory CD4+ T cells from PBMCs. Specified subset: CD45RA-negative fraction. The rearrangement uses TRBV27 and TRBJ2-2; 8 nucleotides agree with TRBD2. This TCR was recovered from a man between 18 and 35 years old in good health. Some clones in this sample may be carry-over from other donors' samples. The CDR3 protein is CASSPQPVAGSPGELFF. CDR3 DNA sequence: TGTGCCAGCAGTCCCCAACCCGTAGCGGGGTCGCCCGGGGAGCTGTTTTTT.